Listed below are T cell receptor beta chains from one sample, sequenced in a study of radiotherapy plus CTLA-4 blockade in lung cancer. Clones were read by immunoSEQ multiplex PCR, and TCRdb kept only the in-frame ones, dropping some. Among 100,000 to 150,000 clones listed, just under 90% were seen once. This specimen consisted of peripheral blood, obtained from a patient treated with radiotherapy plus ipilimumab. These receptors were taken from a human donor with non-small cell lung cancer that progressed on radiotherapy plus ipilimumab. The CDR3 runs from the conserved cysteine through the conserved F or W. A D gene is named only where the DNA matches it firmly. Clone size is given for some rows only: seen once, a few or many times, or a class if the clone is expanded.

v_call: TRBV4-1
clone_size: .
d_call: .
j_call: TRBJ2-5
cdr3_aa: CASSRGARAQAQETQYF
cdr3_nt: TGCGCCAGCAGCCGGGGAGCTCGGGCACAGGCTCAAGAGACCCAGTACTTC

v_call: TRBV5-8
clone_size: once
d_call: .
j_call: TRBJ1-2
cdr3_aa: CASSSRSGGYGYTF
cdr3_nt: TGTGCCAGCAGCTCCAGATCCGGAGGGTATGGCTACACCTTC

v_call: TRBV27
clone_size: .
d_call: .
j_call: TRBJ1-5
cdr3_aa: CASRSQNQPQHF
cdr3_nt: TGTGCCAGCAGGAGTCAAAATCAGCCCCAGCATTTT

v_call: TRBV2
clone_size: .
d_call: .
j_call: TRBJ1-5
cdr3_aa: CASSYSNQPQHF
cdr3_nt: TGTGCCAGCAGTTATAGCAATCAGCCCCAGCATTTT

v_call: TRBV27
clone_size: once
d_call: .
j_call: TRBJ1-4
cdr3_aa: CASSRTPTNEKLFF
cdr3_nt: TGTGCCAGCAGTCGGACCCCAACTAATGAAAAACTGTTTTTT

v_call: TRBV10-1
clone_size: .
d_call: .
j_call: TRBJ2-3
cdr3_aa: CASSESMADTQYF
cdr3_nt: TGCGCCAGCAGTGAGTCAATGGCAGATACGCAGTATTTT

v_call: TRBV5-6
clone_size: .
d_call: TRBD1
j_call: TRBJ1-2
cdr3_aa: CASSLSGQNYGYTF
cdr3_nt: TGTGCCAGCAGCCTATCGGGACAGAACTATGGCTACACCTTC

v_call: TRBV7-9
clone_size: few
d_call: .
j_call: TRBJ1-2
cdr3_aa: CASSYTGNYGYTF
cdr3_nt: TGTGCCAGCAGCTATACAGGGAACTATGGCTACACCTTC

v_call: TRBV19
clone_size: .
d_call: .
j_call: TRBJ1-2
cdr3_aa: CASRNLDSSWGYTF
cdr3_nt: TGTGCCAGTAGGAACTTGGACAGTTCGTGGGGCTACACCTTC

v_call: TRBV7-9
clone_size: .
d_call: .
j_call: TRBJ2-3
cdr3_aa: CASSLGEVNTQYF
cdr3_nt: TGTGCCAGCAGCTTGGGGGAGGTGAATACGCAGTATTTT

v_call: TRBV9
clone_size: .
d_call: .
j_call: TRBJ1-1
cdr3_aa: CASSVEQNTEAFF
cdr3_nt: TGTGCCAGCAGCGTAGAGCAGAACACTGAAGCTTTCTTT

v_call: TRBV4-1
clone_size: .
d_call: TRBD2
j_call: TRBJ2-1
cdr3_aa: CASSQVLRTSGYNEQFF
cdr3_nt: TGCGCCAGCAGCCAAGTACTAAGGACTAGCGGTTATAATGAGCAGTTCTTC

v_call: TRBV5-4
clone_size: once
d_call: .
j_call: TRBJ1-1
cdr3_aa: CASSLPPNTEAFF
cdr3_nt: TGTGCCAGCAGCTTGCCCCCGAACACTGAAGCTTTCTTT

v_call: TRBV11-2
clone_size: .
d_call: .
j_call: TRBJ2-3
cdr3_aa: CASTKGGSTDTQYF
cdr3_nt: TGTGCCAGCACCAAAGGGGGGAGCACAGATACGCAGTATTTT

v_call: TRBV21-1
clone_size: .
d_call: .
j_call: TRBJ2-1
cdr3_aa: CASSGTSGEQFF
cdr3_nt: TGTGCCAGCAGCGGGACTAGCGGCGAGCAGTTCTTC

v_call: TRBV5-4
clone_size: .
d_call: TRBD1
j_call: TRBJ1-5
cdr3_aa: CASSLQGDSNQPQHF
cdr3_nt: TGTGCCAGCAGCTTGCAGGGGGATAGCAATCAGCCCCAGCATTTT

v_call: TRBV2
clone_size: .
d_call: .
j_call: TRBJ1-3
cdr3_aa: CASRLGPGNTIYF
cdr3_nt: TGTGCCTCCCGTCTGGGACCTGGAAACACCATATATTTT

v_call: TRBV6-1
clone_size: few
d_call: .
j_call: TRBJ1-2
cdr3_aa: CASSEGSAYGYTF
cdr3_nt: TGTGCCAGCAGTGAAGGGTCTGCCTATGGCTACACCTTC

v_call: TRBV5-4
clone_size: .
d_call: TRBD1
j_call: TRBJ1-3
cdr3_aa: CASSLTGAPGNTIYF
cdr3_nt: TGTGCCAGCAGCCTAACAGGGGCGCCTGGAAACACCATATATTTT

v_call: TRBV5-4
clone_size: .
d_call: .
j_call: TRBJ2-5
cdr3_aa: CASSKMDPPRGAQYF
cdr3_nt: TGTGCCAGCTCCAAAATGGACCCCCCCAGAGGGGCCCAGTACTTC

v_call: TRBV5-1
clone_size: .
d_call: TRBD2
j_call: TRBJ2-1
cdr3_aa: CASSGSGRESYNEQFF
cdr3_nt: TGCGCCAGCAGCGGTAGCGGGAGGGAGTCCTACAATGAGCAGTTCTTC

v_call: TRBV5-1
clone_size: .
d_call: TRBD2
j_call: TRBJ2-1
cdr3_aa: CASSSGLAVPNEQFF
cdr3_nt: TGCGCCAGCAGCTCGGGACTAGCGGTCCCCAATGAGCAGTTCTTC

v_call: TRBV9
clone_size: .
d_call: TRBD2
j_call: TRBJ2-3
cdr3_aa: CASSILGGGSTDTQYF
cdr3_nt: TGTGCCAGCAGCATCCTTGGCGGGGGAAGCACAGATACGCAGTATTTT

v_call: TRBV6-5
clone_size: once
d_call: .
j_call: TRBJ2-7
cdr3_aa: CASSYGLASYYEQYF
cdr3_nt: TGTGCCAGCAGTTACGGCCTAGCGAGTTACTACGAGCAGTACTTC

v_call: TRBV11-2
clone_size: .
d_call: TRBD2
j_call: TRBJ2-1
cdr3_aa: CASSLGAGVLNEQFF
cdr3_nt: TGTGCCAGCAGCTTAGGAGCGGGAGTGCTCAATGAGCAGTTCTTC

v_call: TRBV7-9
clone_size: .
d_call: TRBD1
j_call: TRBJ2-5
cdr3_aa: CASSLGVGTGRWETQYF
cdr3_nt: TGTGCCAGCAGCTTAGGAGTTGGGACAGGACGTTGGGAGACCCAGTACTTC

v_call: TRBV28
clone_size: .
d_call: .
j_call: TRBJ1-2
cdr3_aa: CASNKNSYGYTF
cdr3_nt: TGTGCCAGCAACAAGAACTCCTATGGCTACACCTTC

v_call: TRBV28
clone_size: .
d_call: TRBD2
j_call: TRBJ2-1
cdr3_aa: CASSLYGGRAREQFF
cdr3_nt: TGTGCCAGCAGTTTGTATGGCGGGAGGGCCCGGGAGCAGTTCTTC

v_call: TRBV6-1
clone_size: .
d_call: TRBD2
j_call: TRBJ2-7
cdr3_aa: CASRSSGNGEQYF
cdr3_nt: TGTGCCAGCAGATCTAGCGGGAATGGCGAGCAGTACTTC

v_call: TRBV29-1
clone_size: .
d_call: .
j_call: TRBJ1-1
cdr3_aa: CSVRNKGTLNTEAFF
cdr3_nt: TGCAGCGTTAGGAATAAAGGGACCTTGAACACTGAAGCTTTCTTT

v_call: TRBV7-2
clone_size: .
d_call: .
j_call: TRBJ2-1
cdr3_aa: CASSRSGTPYNEQFF
cdr3_nt: TGTGCCAGCAGCAGATCCGGGACGCCCTACAATGAGCAGTTCTTC

v_call: TRBV1
clone_size: .
d_call: .
j_call: TRBJ1-5
cdr3_aa: CTSSHADRGLFRSVCNQPQHF
cdr3_nt: TGCACCAGCAGCCACGCCGACAGGGGGCTATTCAGGTCAGTTTGCAATCAGCCCCAGCATTTT

v_call: TRBV27
clone_size: .
d_call: .
j_call: TRBJ2-2
cdr3_aa: CATRIQGHVNTGELFF
cdr3_nt: TGTGCCACCAGAATTCAGGGACACGTTAACACCGGGGAGCTGTTTTTT

v_call: TRBV6-1
clone_size: medium-sized
d_call: TRBD1
j_call: TRBJ1-5
cdr3_aa: CASRLTGFQPQHF
cdr3_nt: TGTGCCAGCAGACTGACAGGGTTTCAGCCCCAGCATTTT

v_call: TRBV27
clone_size: .
d_call: .
j_call: TRBJ1-1
cdr3_aa: CASSHPRRVEDTEAFF
cdr3_nt: TGTGCCAGCAGCCACCCCCGACGGGTCGAGGACACTGAAGCTTTCTTT

v_call: TRBV27
clone_size: .
d_call: TRBD1
j_call: TRBJ2-5
cdr3_aa: CASRGLGQGGETQYF
cdr3_nt: TGTGCCAGCAGAGGTTTGGGACAGGGGGGAGAGACCCAGTACTTC

v_call: TRBV11-2
clone_size: .
d_call: .
j_call: TRBJ2-2
cdr3_aa: CASSFTGELFF
cdr3_nt: TGTGCCAGCAGTTTCACCGGGGAGCTGTTTTTT

v_call: TRBV4-1
clone_size: .
d_call: .
j_call: TRBJ2-5
cdr3_aa: CASSQEGEMFPETQYF
cdr3_nt: TGCGCCAGCAGCCAAGAAGGGGAGATGTTTCCAGAGACCCAGTACTTC

v_call: TRBV4-1
clone_size: .
d_call: .
j_call: TRBJ2-7
cdr3_aa: CASSQETGRQQYF
cdr3_nt: TGCGCCAGCAGCCAAGAAACAGGGAGACAGCAGTACTTC

v_call: TRBV2
clone_size: .
d_call: .
j_call: TRBJ2-2
cdr3_aa: CASSPDQYNTGELFF
cdr3_nt: TGTGCCAGCAGTCCGGACCAGTACAACACCGGGGAGCTGTTTTTT

v_call: TRBV5-6
clone_size: .
d_call: .
j_call: TRBJ2-1
cdr3_aa: CASSRGGTPSYNEQFF
cdr3_nt: TGTGCCAGCAGCCGGGGCGGGACTCCATCCTACAATGAGCAGTTCTTC